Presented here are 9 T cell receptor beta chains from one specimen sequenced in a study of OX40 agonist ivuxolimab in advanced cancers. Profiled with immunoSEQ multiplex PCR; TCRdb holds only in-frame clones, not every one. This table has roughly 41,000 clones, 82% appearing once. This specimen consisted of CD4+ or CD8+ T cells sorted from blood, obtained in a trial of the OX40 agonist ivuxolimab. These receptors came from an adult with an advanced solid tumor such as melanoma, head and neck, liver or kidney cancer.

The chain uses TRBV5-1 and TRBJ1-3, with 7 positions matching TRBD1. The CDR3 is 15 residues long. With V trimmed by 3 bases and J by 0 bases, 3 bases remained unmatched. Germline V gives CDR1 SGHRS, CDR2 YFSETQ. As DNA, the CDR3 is TGCGCCAGCAGCTGGGGGACAGTCTCTGGAAACACCATATATTTT. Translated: CASSWGTVSGNTIYF.

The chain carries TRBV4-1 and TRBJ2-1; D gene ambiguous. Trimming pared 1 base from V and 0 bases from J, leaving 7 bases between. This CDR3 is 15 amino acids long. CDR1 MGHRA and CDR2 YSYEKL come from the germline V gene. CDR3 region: CASSQATRSYNEQFF. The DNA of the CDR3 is TGCGCCAGCAGCCAAGCTACTCGCTCCTACAATGAGCAGTTCTTC.

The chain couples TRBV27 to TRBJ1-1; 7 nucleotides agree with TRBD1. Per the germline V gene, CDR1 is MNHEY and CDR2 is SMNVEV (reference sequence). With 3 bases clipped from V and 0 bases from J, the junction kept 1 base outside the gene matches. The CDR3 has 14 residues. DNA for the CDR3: TGTGCCAGCAGTTTGACAGGGCTGAACACTGAAGCTTTCTTT. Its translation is CASSLTGLNTEAFF.

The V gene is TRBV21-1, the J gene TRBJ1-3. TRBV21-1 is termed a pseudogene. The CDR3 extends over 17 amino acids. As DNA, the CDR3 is TGTGCCAGCAGCAAAGCGGGCAGCGACCACTCTGGAAACACCATATATTTT. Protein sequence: CASSKAGSDHSGNTIYF.

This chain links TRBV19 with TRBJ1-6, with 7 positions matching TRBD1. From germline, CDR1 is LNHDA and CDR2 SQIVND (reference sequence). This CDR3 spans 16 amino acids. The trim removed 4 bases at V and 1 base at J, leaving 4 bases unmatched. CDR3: CASSKQGMSYNSPLHF. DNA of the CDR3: TGTGCCAGTAGTAAACAGGGGATGTCCTATAATTCACCCCTCCACTTT.

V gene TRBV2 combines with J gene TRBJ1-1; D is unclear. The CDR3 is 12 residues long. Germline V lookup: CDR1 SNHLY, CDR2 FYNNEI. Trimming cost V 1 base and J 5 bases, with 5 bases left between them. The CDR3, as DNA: TGTGCCAGCAGTGAAGGCGGAACTGAAGCTTTCTTT. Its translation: CASSEGGTEAFF. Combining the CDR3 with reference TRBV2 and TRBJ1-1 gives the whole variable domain EPEVTQTPSHQVTQMGQEVILRCVPISNHLYFYWYRQILGQKVEFLVSFYNNEISEKSEIFDDQFSVERPDGSNFTLKIRSTKLEDSAMYFCASSEGGTEAFFGQGTRLTVV.

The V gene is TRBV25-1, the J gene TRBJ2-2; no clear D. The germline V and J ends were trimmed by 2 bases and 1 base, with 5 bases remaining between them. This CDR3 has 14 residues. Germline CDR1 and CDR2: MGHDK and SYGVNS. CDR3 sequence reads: CASSEKVNTGELFF. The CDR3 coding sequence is TGTGCCAGCAGTGAAAAAGTGAACACCGGGGAGCTGTTTTTT.

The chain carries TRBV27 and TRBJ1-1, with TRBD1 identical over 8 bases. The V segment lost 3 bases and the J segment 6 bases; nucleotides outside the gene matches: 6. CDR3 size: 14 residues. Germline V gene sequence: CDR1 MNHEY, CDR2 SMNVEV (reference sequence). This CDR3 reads CASSFGQGVAEAFF. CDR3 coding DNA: TGTGCCAGCAGTTTTGGACAGGGAGTTGCTGAAGCTTTCTTT.

CDR3 protein: CASSRQGRGEKLFF. The CDR3, as DNA: TGTGCCAGCAGTCGGCAGGGGAGAGGTGAAAAACTGTTTTTT. This chain uses TRBV25-1 with TRBJ1-4; weak D call: TRBD1 (6 bases). V lost 5 bases, J lost 7 bases, and 14 bases lay in between. The germline V gene has CDR1 MGHDK and CDR2 SYGVNS. The CDR3 consists of 14 residues.